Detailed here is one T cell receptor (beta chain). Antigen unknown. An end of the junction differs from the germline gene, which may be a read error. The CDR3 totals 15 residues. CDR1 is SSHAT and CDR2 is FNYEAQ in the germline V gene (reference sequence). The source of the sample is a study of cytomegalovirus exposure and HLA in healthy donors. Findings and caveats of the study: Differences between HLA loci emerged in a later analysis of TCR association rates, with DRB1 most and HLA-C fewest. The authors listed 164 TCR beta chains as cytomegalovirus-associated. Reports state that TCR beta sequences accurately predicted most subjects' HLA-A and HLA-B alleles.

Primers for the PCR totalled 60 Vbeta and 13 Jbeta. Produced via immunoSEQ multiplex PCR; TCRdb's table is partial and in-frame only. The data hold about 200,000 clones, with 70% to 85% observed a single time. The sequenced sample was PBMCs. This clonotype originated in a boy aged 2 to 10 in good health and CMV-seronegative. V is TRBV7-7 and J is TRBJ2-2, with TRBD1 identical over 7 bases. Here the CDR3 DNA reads TGTGCTAGCAGCTCCGACAGGGCCGAGACCGGGGAGCTGTTTTTT. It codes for CASSSDRAETGELFF.